This passage covers 29 T cell receptor beta chains from one sample sequenced in a study of shared T cell receptors in the human thymus. The data were produced by immunoSEQ multiplex PCR, yet TCRdb's version contains in-frame clones alone and is incomplete. This table holds approximately 490,000 clones, about 84% found once. The sample also formed part of further work on human thymus T cells.

Sequenced: thymocytes. The origin of the receptors is a boy under two years old with a congenital heart defect.

This chain links TRBV28 with TRBJ1-4, with D perhaps matching TRBD1 (5 bases). The germline gives CDR1 MDHEN, CDR2 SYDVKM. This CDR3 spans 14 amino acids. Trimming took 5 bases from V and 0 from J, leaving 7 bases between them. DNA of the CDR3: TGTGCCAGCAGTGTGACAGCAACTAATGAAAAACTGTTTTTT. Its translation is CASSVTATNEKLFF. Looking up the rest from reference TRBV28 and TRBJ1-4 gives the full variable domain: DVKVTQSSRYLVKRTGEKVFLECVQDMDHENMFWYRQDPGLGLRLIYFSYDVKMKEKGDIPEGYSVSREKKERFSLILESASTNQTSMYLCASSVTATNEKLFFGSGTQLSVL.

This clone has just a few counts. The chain links TRBV7-8 to TRBJ2-2; 12 bases align to TRBD2. Per germline, CDR1 SGHVS and CDR2 FQNEAQ. The CDR3 is 20 residues long. V shed 5 bases and J 3 bases; nucleotides not matched to a gene: 16. CDR3 bases: TGTGCCAGCAGCCCTCGCCTGACTAGCGGGAGCGCCTGGCACACCGGGGAGCTGTTTTTT. As protein: CASSPRLTSGSAWHTGELFF.

The chain carries TRBV11-3 and TRBJ2-3; 13 positions agree with TRBD2. The junction had 3 bases not matched to a gene; V was cut back by 3 bases and J by 6 bases. CDR1 is SGHNT, CDR2 YENEEA, per germline. The CDR3 has 15 residues. CDR3 DNA: TGTGCCAGCAGCTTCCGGACTAGCGGGAGCGATACGCAGTATTTT. Its translation: CASSFRTSGSDTQYF.

V gene TRBV27 combines with J gene TRBJ2-7; TRBD2 aligns across 11 bases. V trimming: 8 bases; J trimming: 2 bases; junction bases outside the gene matches: 20. The germline V gene has CDR1 MNHEY and CDR2 SMNVEV (reference sequence). This CDR3 comprises 19 residues. CDR3 DNA: TGTGCCAGCTCCCTTTTACTAGCGGGGGAAGGGGGTGGTCCCTACGAGCAGTACTTC. As protein: CASSLLLAGEGGGPYEQYF.

CDR3 DNA sequence: TGTGCCAGTAGTATGAAGTGGCAGGGTGAACTATACCCCGACCTCAATCAGCCCCAGCATTTT. It is translated as CASSMKWQGELYPDLNQPQHF. The chain recombines TRBV19 with TRBJ1-5, with a weak D call TRBD1 (5 bases). This CDR3 is 21 amino acids long. Germline CDR1 and CDR2: LNHDA and SQIVND (reference sequence). Trimming cost V 3 bases and J 3 bases, with 30 bases left between them.

The chain carries TRBV18 and TRBJ2-4; 7 nucleotides match TRBD2. The CDR3 sequence is 17 residues long. The germline gives CDR1 KGHSH, CDR2 LQKENI. Unmatched junction bases numbered 10, after V lost 5 bases and J lost 0 bases. The CDR3 nucleotides read TGTGCCAGCTCATCTCCCAGCGGGGAGCTAGCCAAAAACATTCAGTACTTC. This sequence encodes CASSSPSGELAKNIQYF.

The chain carries TRBV29-1 and TRBJ2-1; D might be TRBD2 (7 bases). CDR1 and CDR2 from the germline V gene are SQVTM and ANQGSEA. Trimming removed 7 bases from V and 9 bases from J, with 19 bases in between. This CDR3 contains 13 residues. The DNA for the CDR3 is TGCAGCGGAAGGAGCGGGACATTTCTTGAGCAGTTCTTC. It yields the protein CSGRSGTFLEQFF.

There are a few counts of this clone. The chain links TRBV27 to TRBJ2-7, with TRBD2 matching 7 bases. Germline trimming cut 5 bases from V and 5 bases from J; bases unmatched to any gene: 18. The CDR3 has 17 amino acids. Germline V gives CDR1 MNHEY, CDR2 SMNVEV (reference sequence). CDR3 region: CASSPQVGRESVDEQYF. CDR3 coding DNA: TGTGCCAGCAGTCCCCAGGTAGGGCGGGAGAGCGTGGACGAGCAGTACTTC.

The CDR3 is CASSESPFREQFF. The CDR3 DNA sequence: TGTGCCAGCAGTGAAAGTCCATTCCGGGAGCAGTTCTTC. The rearrangement uses TRBV2 and TRBJ2-1; D not resolved. The germline gives CDR1 SNHLY, CDR2 FYNNEI. CDR3 size: 13 residues. Trimming pared 2 bases from V and 10 bases from J, leaving 12 bases between. Supplemented by reference TRBV2 and TRBJ2-1, the full variable domain reads EPEVTQTPSHQVTQMGQEVILRCVPISNHLYFYWYRQILGQKVEFLVSFYNNEISEKSEIFDDQFSVERPDGSNFTLKIRSTKLEDSAMYFCASSESPFREQFFGPGTRLTVL.

The count of this clone is one. The chain couples TRBV14 to TRBJ1-2, with D possibly TRBD1 on 5 matching bases. The V and J ends lost 1 base and 2 bases respectively, with 23 bases between them. This CDR3 region has 19 residues. The germline CDR1 and CDR2 sequences are SGHDN and FVKESK. The CDR3 DNA is TGTGCCAGCAGCCAAGGTTCCGGCAGGGAGGGTTATCGAAACTATGGCTACACCTTC. Encoded protein: CASSQGSGREGYRNYGYTF.

The V call is TRBV4-1, the J call TRBJ1-2, with D possibly being TRBD1 (5 bases). Germline V gene data show CDR1 as MGHRA and CDR2 as YSYEKL. The CDR3 runs to 15 residues. The germline V and J ends were trimmed by 0 bases and 3 bases, with 11 bases remaining between them. CDR3 residues: CASSQEGPRDYGYTF. The CDR3 DNA is TGCGCCAGCAGCCAAGAAGGGCCCAGGGACTATGGCTACACCTTC.

The gene calls are TRBV15 and TRBJ2-3; maybe TRBD2 (6 bases). The length of the CDR3 is 15 residues. V was trimmed by 1 base and J by 3 bases, leaving 11 bases between them. Germline V gives CDR1 LNHNV, CDR2 YYDKDF (reference sequence). CDR3 amino acids: CATSRGGVPTDTQYF. The CDR3 nucleotides are TGTGCCACCAGCAGAGGGGGGGTACCAACAGATACGCAGTATTTT. The variable domain in full, with the rest retrieved from reference TRBV15 and TRBJ2-3, is DAMVIQNPRYQVTQFGKPVTLSCSQTLNHNVMYWYQQKSSQAPKLLFHYYDKDFNNEADTPDNFQSRRPNTSFCFLDIRSPGLGDTAMYLCATSRGGVPTDTQYFGPGTRLTVL.

This CDR3 is CASSPFPGENKCLDEQFF. The CDR3 region has the DNA TGTGCCAGCAGCCCTTTCCCGGGAGAAAATAAGTGCCTCGATGAGCAGTTCTTC. This sequence joins TRBV16 and TRBJ2-1; TRBD2 might be the D (6 bases). Germline CDR1 KGHSY, CDR2 FQNENV. The CDR3 runs to 18 residues. V lost 4 bases to trimming and J lost 8 bases, with 27 bases between them.

The chain has TRBV18 and TRBJ1-2, with 10 bases aligning to TRBD1. V shed 3 bases and J 0 bases; nucleotides not matched to a gene: 7. The germline gives CDR1 KGHSH, CDR2 LQKENI. The CDR3 has 17 amino acids. CDR3 nucleotides: TGTGCCAGCTCACCCCAGAGGGACAGGGGTCCTAACTATGGCTACACCTTC. Its protein is CASSPQRDRGPNYGYTF. The full variable domain, completed using reference TRBV18 and TRBJ1-2, is NAGVMQNPRHLVRRRGQEARLRCSPMKGHSHVYWYRQLPEEGLKFMVYLQKENIIDESGMPKERFSAEFPKEGPSILRIQQVVRGDSAAYFCASSPQRDRGPNYGYTFGSGTRLTVV.

The rearrangement joins TRBV7-4 to TRBJ1-1; TRBD1 agrees at 7 bases. Unmatched junction bases numbered 17, after V lost 4 bases and J lost 3 bases. CDR1 and CDR2 (germline): SGHVT, SQSDAQ. The CDR3 consists of 18 residues. The CDR3, as DNA: TGTGCCAGCAGCTCTCCCGACAGGGTGGGAGATCGAGACACTGAAGCTTTCTTT. It encodes CASSSPDRVGDRDTEAFF.

The chain links TRBV19 to TRBJ2-4; TRBD2 might be the D (6 bases). Germline CDR1 and CDR2: LNHDA and SQIVND (reference sequence). The CDR3 consists of 15 residues. Trimming cost V 7 bases and J 1 base, with 14 bases left between them. The CDR3 DNA reads as TGTGCCAGTACTGCCGGTGCGGGGGCCAAAAACATTCAGTACTTC. This encodes CASTAGAGAKNIQYF. Variable domain in full (rest from reference TRBV19 and TRBJ2-4): DGGITQSPKYLFRKEGQNVTLSCEQNLNHDAMYWYRQDPGQGLRLIYYSQIVNDFQKGDIAEGYSVSREKKESFPLTVTSAQKNPTAFYLCASTAGAGAKNIQYFGAGTRLSVL.

This clone appeared a single time. The rearrangement uses TRBV4-3 and TRBJ2-7, with TRBD2 identical over 8 bases. V shed 4 bases, J shed 3 bases, and the junction held 2 bases outside the gene matches. This CDR3 comprises 13 residues. Per the germline V gene, CDR1 is LGHNA and CDR2 is YSLEER. The CDR3 region is CASSLSGDYEQYF. The CDR3 coding sequence is TGCGCCAGCAGCCTTAGCGGGGACTACGAGCAGTACTTC.

The V call is TRBV6-5, the J call TRBJ2-7, with 7 positions matching TRBD2. The CDR3 has 14 residues. CDR1 and CDR2 (germline): MNHEY, SVGAGI. J was trimmed by 2 bases and V by 6 bases; bases with no gene match: 7. The CDR3 reads CASSLASGTYEQYF. Written as DNA, the CDR3 is TGTGCCAGCAGCCTGGCTAGCGGCACCTACGAGCAGTACTTC.

V gene TRBV4-2 combines with J gene TRBJ2-7; D is perhaps TRBD2 (5 bases). Germline lookup yields CDR1 LGHNA and CDR2 YNFKEQ. Trimming shortened V by 1 base and J by 2 bases, and 18 bases separated the two germline ends. The CDR3 extends over 17 amino acids. This CDR3 is CASSQGSKRKTPYEQYF. The CDR3 nucleotides are TGTGCCAGCAGCCAAGGCTCCAAGCGGAAGACCCCCTACGAGCAGTACTTC.

The V call is TRBV7-9, the J call TRBJ1-2; D is undetermined. V lost 0 bases and J lost 2, with 7 bases in between. The CDR3 is 14 residues long. CDR1 and CDR2 (germline): SEHNR, FQNEAQ (reference sequence). The CDR3 here is CASSLAARNYGYTF. DNA for the CDR3: TGTGCCAGCAGCTTAGCAGCCCGGAACTATGGCTACACCTTC.

The chain carries TRBV7-2 and TRBJ1-5; tentatively, D is TRBD1 (5 bases). Trimming pared 2 bases from V and 3 bases from J, leaving 17 bases between. Germline V lookup: CDR1 SGHTA, CDR2 FQGNSA. This CDR3 has 17 residues. DNA for the CDR3: TGTGCCAGCAGCTTAAGGGTTGAGACAGAAGTCAATCAGCCCCAGCATTTT. As protein: CASSLRVETEVNQPQHF.

This chain uses TRBV28 with TRBJ2-7; D possibly corresponds to TRBD2 (5 bases). CDR3 size: 13 residues. Germline-derived CDR1 and CDR2 are MDHEN and SYDVKM. V lost 6 bases and J lost 0, with 9 bases in between. CDR3 nucleotides: TGTGCCAGCAGGGATGCGGGCTCCTACGAGCAGTACTTC. Translating it yields CASRDAGSYEQYF.

This chain joins TRBV30 and TRBJ2-7, with D perhaps TRBD2 (7 bases). V was shortened by 4 bases and J by 1 base, with 14 bases between the two germline ends. The germline CDR1 and CDR2 sequences are GTSNPN and SVGIG (reference sequence). This CDR3 region has 14 residues. CDR3 coding DNA: TGTGCCTGGACAACGGGGGGCGGATCCTACGAGCAGTACTTC. Residues: CAWTTGGGSYEQYF.

This clone came up a few times. V gene TRBV11-2 combines with J gene TRBJ2-3; weak D call: TRBD2 (6 bases). CDR3 length: 13 amino acids. Trimming removed 3 bases at V and 4 bases at J, with 8 bases between. Germline values: CDR1 SGHAT, CDR2 FQNNGV. The CDR3 reads CASSLEGADTQYF. In nucleotides, the CDR3 is TGTGCCAGCAGCTTGGAGGGAGCAGATACGCAGTATTTT.

V usage is TRBV6-1 and J usage is TRBJ1-1; 8 nucleotides line up with TRBD1. Unmatched junction bases numbered 4, after V lost 6 bases and J lost 1 base. The V gene's germline CDR1 is MNHNS and CDR2 SASEGT. This CDR3 contains 14 residues. The CDR3 DNA is TGTGCCAGCAGGACAGGGGTAAGGAACACTGAAGCTTTCTTT. Residues: CASRTGVRNTEAFF.

There are a few counts of this clone. This chain joins TRBV30 and TRBJ2-3, with 10 bases fitting TRBD2. The CDR3 totals 15 residues. CDR1 is GTSNPN, CDR2 SVGIG, per germline (reference sequence). The ends lost 1 base at V and 3 bases at J; junction bases unmatched: 4. CDR3 protein: CAWSALAGETDTQYF. CDR3 sequence (DNA): TGTGCCTGGAGTGCGCTAGCGGGAGAGACAGATACGCAGTATTTT. Variable domain in full (rest from reference TRBV30 and TRBJ2-3): SQTIHQWPATLVQPVGSPLSLECTVEGTSNPNLYWYRQAAGRGLQLLFYSVGIGQISSEVPQNLSASRPQDRQFILSSKKLLLSDSGFYLCAWSALAGETDTQYFGPGTRLTVL.

The rearrangement joins TRBV10-2 to TRBJ2-3; tentative D call: TRBD1 (5 bases). In germline, CDR1 is WSHSY, CDR2 SAAADI. The V end was cut by 8 bases, the J end by 2 bases, with 17 bases between. The CDR3 is made up of 15 amino acids. The CDR3 bases are TGCGCCAGCGGAAGGGGCAGGAAAGTCACAGATACGCAGTATTTT. It yields the protein CASGRGRKVTDTQYF.

The J gene is TRBJ2-6, the V gene TRBV14, with D possibly matching TRBD2 (5 bases). Trimming pared 2 bases from V and 2 bases from J, leaving 16 bases between. Germline-derived CDR1 and CDR2 are SGHDN and FVKESK. This CDR3 is 18 amino acids long. The CDR3 DNA sequence: TGTGCCAGCAGCCAACCCGGGCCGGGGAGCGCTGGGGCCAACGTCCTGACTTTC. Its protein product is CASSQPGPGSAGANVLTF.

This chain uses TRBV19 with TRBJ1-2; perhaps TRBD1 as D (5 bases). The CDR3 runs 13 residues. From germline, CDR1 is LNHDA and CDR2 SQIVND (reference sequence). V was shortened by 9 bases and J by 0 bases, with 11 bases between the two germline ends. CDR3 coding DNA: TGTGCCAGCAGACAGATTCCTAACTATGGCTACACCTTC. Amino acids: CASRQIPNYGYTF.